The 23 T cell receptor beta chains listed next were all sequenced from one sample in a study of high-grade serous ovarian cancer treatment subgroups. TCRdb keeps only in-frame clones here, not all; method: immunoSEQ multiplex PCR. The sample includes around 2,000 clones, 75% to 85% of them seen just once. Tumor samples were obtained before definitive surgery or chemotherapy. The sample taken for sequencing was tumor tissue. These receptors originate from a human donor with high-grade serous ovarian cancer.

This chain links TRBV10-3 with TRBJ2-2; 7 nucleotides line up with TRBD1. The CDR3 sequence is 16 residues long. The ends lost 2 bases at V and 3 bases at J; junction bases unmatched: 6. The V gene's germline CDR1 is ENHRY and CDR2 SYGVKD. The CDR3 protein is CAISERGDRDTGELFF. The DNA of the CDR3 is TGTGCCATCAGTGAGCGGGGTGACAGGGACACCGGGGAGCTGTTTTTT.

This CDR3 is CASSYSTGGATEAFF. Written as DNA, the CDR3 is TGTGCCAGCAGTTACTCGACGGGGGGGGCCACTGAAGCTTTCTTT. The chain employs TRBV6-5 and TRBJ1-1; TRBD1 might be the D (6 bases). The CDR3 loop spans 15 amino acids. V dropped 0 bases and J dropped 4 bases, with 12 bases sitting between them. The V gene's germline CDR1 is MNHEY and CDR2 SVGAGI.

V gene TRBV6-5 combines with J gene TRBJ1-2; perhaps TRBD1 as D (5 bases). Germline CDR1 and CDR2: MNHEY and SVGAGI. The CDR3 is made up of 14 amino acids. The V end was cut by 2 bases, the J end by 8 bases, with 15 bases between. CDR3 nucleotide sequence: TGTGCCAGCAGTTACGAGCCCAGGGCCAAGGGCTACACCTTC. This codes for CASSYEPRAKGYTF.

This chain joins TRBV5-1 and TRBJ1-2, with D uncertain. The germline V gene has CDR1 SGHRS and CDR2 YFSETQ. This CDR3 spans 14 amino acids. The V end lost 5 bases, the J end lost 4 bases, and 15 bases lay between the germline ends. CDR3 nucleotide sequence: TGCGCCAGCAGACCCACCCCAGGATTCTATGGCTACACCTTC. Translated, it gives CASRPTPGFYGYTF.

The chain has TRBV13 and TRBJ2-1, with D unclear. CDR3 length: 15 residues. Germline V gene lookup returns CDR1 PRHDT and CDR2 FYEKMQ (reference sequence). Trimming took off 0 bases at V and 0 bases at J, with 6 bases between the two ends. The CDR3 sequence: CASSLGIGSYNEQFF. CDR3 nucleotides: TGTGCCAGCAGCTTAGGGATAGGCTCCTACAATGAGCAGTTCTTC.

The sample holds a few counts of this clone. J is TRBJ2-5 and V is TRBV9; D unclear. V shed 0 bases and J shed 1 base, with 10 bases lying between them. The CDR3 is made up of 15 amino acids. Germline assignment: CDR1 SGDLS and CDR2 YYNGEE. The CDR3 DNA reads TGTGCCAGCAGCGTAGCTGGAGTAAGCCAAGAGACCCAGTACTTC. Its translation is CASSVAGVSQETQYF. Full variable domain (missing parts from reference TRBV9 and TRBJ2-5): DSGVTQTPKHLITATGQRVTLRCSPRSGDLSVYWYQQSLDQGLQFLIQYYNGEERAKGNILERFSAQQFPDLHSELNLSSLELGDSALYFCASSVAGVSQETQYFGPGTRLLVL.

The chain carries TRBV11-2 and TRBJ2-1; TRBD1 might be the D (6 bases). Germline V gene lookup returns CDR1 SGHAT and CDR2 FQNNGV. This CDR3 region has 13 residues. Trimming took off 4 bases at V and 9 bases at J, with 13 bases between the two ends. CDR3 in DNA: TGTGCCAGCAGCTCACAGGGTTCGGGTGAGCAGTTCTTC. Amino acids: CASSSQGSGEQFF.

The chain employs TRBV9 and TRBJ1-2, with D hard to call. This CDR3 comprises 11 residues. Germline-derived CDR1 and CDR2 are SGDLS and YYNGEE. The germline V and J ends were trimmed by 3 bases and 8 bases, with 8 bases remaining between them. The CDR3 sequence: CASSADQGYTF. The CDR3 nucleotides read TGTGCCAGCAGCGCAGACCAGGGCTACACCTTC.

The rearrangement links TRBV27 to TRBJ1-1; 8 nucleotides agree with TRBD1. Trimming at V came to 7 bases and at J to 3 bases, leaving 10 bases not matched to a gene. Germline CDR1 reads MNHEY; CDR2 reads SMNVEV (reference sequence). CDR3 length: 15 amino acids. CDR3 sequence (DNA): TGTGCCAGCACCCTACAGGGGGGATTACACACTGAAGCTTTCTTT. Translating gives CASTLQGGLHTEAFF.

Only a few counts were recorded for this clone. V and J are TRBV30 and TRBJ1-3, with D uncertain. CDR1 is GTSNPN and CDR2 is SVGIG in the germline V gene (reference sequence). Trimming shortened V by 4 bases and J by 0 bases, and 10 bases separated the two germline ends. The CDR3 spans 14 residues. DNA for the CDR3: TGTGCCTGGAATCTGGAGAGCTCTGGAAACACCATATATTTT. Amino acid sequence: CAWNLESSGNTIYF.

This rearrangement joins TRBV9 to TRBJ2-3, with TRBD2 as a possible D gene (6 bases). The germline V gene encodes CDR1 SGDLS and CDR2 YYNGEE. V lost 4 bases and J 0 bases, leaving 15 bases between the germline ends. The CDR3 covers 16 residues. In nucleotides, the CDR3 is TGTGCCAGCAGCTACACTGGGACTGCTAGCACAGATACGCAGTATTTT. Protein sequence: CASSYTGTASTDTQYF.

The gene calls are TRBV9 and TRBJ2-3; TRBD1 agrees at 12 bases. V lost 3 bases to trimming and J lost 1 base; unmatched junction nucleotides: 6. The CDR3 has 17 amino acids. The germline V gene encodes CDR1 SGDLS and CDR2 YYNGEE. The CDR3 nucleotides are TGTGCCAGCAGCGCGGGGGGGACAGGGGGCGGCACAGATACGCAGTATTTT. Its protein product is CASSAGGTGGGTDTQYF.

This clone was seen only a few times. The chain is built from TRBV5-4 and TRBJ1-2, with TRBD1 matching over 7 bases. The germline V gene has CDR1 SGHNT and CDR2 YYREEE (reference sequence). V was pared by 2 bases and J by 3 bases, with 4 bases of the junction left unmatched. CDR3 length: 14 residues. The CDR3: CASSLGDRDYGYTF. The CDR3 region has the DNA TGTGCCAGCAGCTTAGGAGACAGGGACTATGGCTACACCTTC.

This clone was counted between two and nine times. V gene TRBV19 combines with J gene TRBJ2-7; D assignment may be TRBD1 or TRBD2 (5 bases each). Germline CDR1 is LNHDA and CDR2 is SQIVND (reference sequence). The V end lost 10 bases, the J end lost 3 bases, and 10 bases lay between the germline ends. The CDR3 spans 11 residues. CDR3 sequence: CATGQHYEQYF. CDR3 DNA: TGTGCCACGGGGCAGCACTACGAGCAGTACTTC.

The count of this clone is one. The chain couples TRBV7-9 to TRBJ1-2; no clear D. This CDR3 region has 12 residues. Germline CDR1 is SEHNR and CDR2 is FQNEAQ (reference sequence). The V and J ends lost 8 bases and 3 bases respectively, with 10 bases between them. The CDR3 sequence is CASQAADYGYTF. For the CDR3, the DNA is TGTGCCAGCCAAGCGGCAGACTATGGCTACACCTTC.

The V gene is TRBV5-1, the J gene TRBJ2-3, with TRBD2 matching 14 bases. The ends lost 3 bases at V and 4 bases at J; junction bases unmatched: 4. The CDR3 is 16 residues long. The germline V gene has CDR1 SGHRS and CDR2 YFSETQ. CDR3 residues: CASSSTSGRGADTQYF. Written as DNA, the CDR3 is TGCGCCAGCAGCTCGACTAGCGGGAGGGGGGCAGATACGCAGTATTTT.

The chain employs TRBV5-6 and TRBJ2-1; D perhaps matches TRBD2 (6 bases). CDR1 is SGHDT and CDR2 is YYEEEE in the germline V gene. This CDR3 comprises 15 residues. The germline V and J ends were trimmed by 7 bases and 0 bases, with 14 bases remaining between them. The CDR3 DNA reads TGTGCCAGCGGGGGACTCGGGAGCTCCTACAATGAGCAGTTCTTC. Translating it yields CASGGLGSSYNEQFF.

The rearrangement uses TRBV7-2 and TRBJ2-6; tentatively, D is TRBD1 (6 bases). The CDR3 is 17 residues long. The germline CDR1 and CDR2 sequences are SGHTA and FQGNSA. V lost 1 base to trimming and J lost 0 bases, with 10 bases between them. The CDR3 DNA reads TGTGCCAGCAGCTTAGGCGGACAGTTCTCTGGGGCCAACGTCCTGACTTTC. Residues: CASSLGGQFSGANVLTF.

The V call is TRBV25-1, the J call TRBJ2-5, with 9 bases that match TRBD2. Germline-derived CDR1 and CDR2 are MGHDK and SYGVNS. Trimming at V came to 2 bases and at J to 1 base, leaving 8 bases not matched to a gene. CDR3 size: 17 residues. Written as DNA, the CDR3 is TGTGCCAGCAGTGAACCCGCAGCGGGGGGCCCCCAAGAGACCCAGTACTTC. Protein product: CASSEPAAGGPQETQYF.

This rearrangement joins TRBV5-6 to TRBJ2-3, with TRBD2 matching over 10 bases. Trimming at V came to 3 bases and at J to 2 bases, leaving 9 bases not matched to a gene. CDR1 and CDR2 (germline): SGHDT, YYEEEE. The CDR3 has 17 amino acids. This chain's CDR3 is CASSWRGSGGYTDTQYF. CDR3 nucleotide sequence: TGTGCCAGCAGCTGGAGGGGTAGCGGGGGGTACACAGATACGCAGTATTTT.

The gene calls are TRBV6-1 and TRBJ1-1; weak D call: TRBD1 (5 bases). Germline CDR1 reads MNHNS; CDR2 reads SASEGT. V gave up 1 base and J gave up 4 bases, with 7 bases separating them. There are 13 residues in the CDR3. CDR3 in amino acids: CASSEGRATEAFF. The CDR3, as DNA: TGTGCCAGCAGTGAAGGCAGGGCCACTGAAGCTTTCTTT.

The chain has TRBV29-1 and TRBJ2-3; 15 bases align to TRBD2. The germline gives CDR1 SQVTM, CDR2 ANQGSEA. V lost 4 bases and J lost 8; bases outside the gene matches: 10. The CDR3 sequence is 16 residues long. The CDR3 nucleotides read TGCAGCGTTGCGGGGACTAGCGGGAGGACCCGGGGTACGCAGTATTTT. It encodes CSVAGTSGRTRGTQYF.

The chain carries TRBV29-1 and TRBJ1-1; D not certain. This CDR3 contains 13 residues. Germline CDR1 and CDR2: SQVTM and ANQGSEA. V dropped 6 bases and J dropped 4 bases, with 15 bases sitting between them. The CDR3 region has the DNA TGCAGCGTAGGGCGTGGGGTAGGCACTGAAGCTTTCTTT. Protein sequence: CSVGRGVGTEAFF.